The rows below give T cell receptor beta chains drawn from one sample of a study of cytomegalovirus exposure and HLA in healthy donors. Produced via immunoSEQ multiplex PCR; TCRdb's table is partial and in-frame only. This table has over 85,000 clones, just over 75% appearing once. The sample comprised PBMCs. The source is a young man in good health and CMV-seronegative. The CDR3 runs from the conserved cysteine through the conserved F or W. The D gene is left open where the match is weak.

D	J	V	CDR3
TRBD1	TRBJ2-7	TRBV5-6	CASSFGTGWEQYF
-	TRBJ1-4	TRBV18	CASSRGIEKLFF
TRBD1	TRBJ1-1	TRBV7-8	CASSPRSTGRNTEAFF
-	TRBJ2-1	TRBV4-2	CASSQVGSRNEQFF
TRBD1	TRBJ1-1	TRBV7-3	CASSSGTADTEAFF
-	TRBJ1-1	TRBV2	CASGPLANTEAFF
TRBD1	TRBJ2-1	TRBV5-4	CASSFTGGALNEQFF
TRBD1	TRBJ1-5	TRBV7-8	CASSSKDRAQGRYQPQHF
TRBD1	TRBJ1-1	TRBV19	CASKVGQGKKSNTEAFF
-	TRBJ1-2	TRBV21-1	CASTRWDRIYGYTF
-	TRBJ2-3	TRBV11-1	CASTLNPDLDTDTQYF
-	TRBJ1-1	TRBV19	CASSPTVNTEAFF
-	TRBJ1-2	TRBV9	CASSPTGTLYGYTF
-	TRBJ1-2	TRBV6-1	CASSGVQGGYTF
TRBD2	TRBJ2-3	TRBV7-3	CASSLNPAGGVGTQYF
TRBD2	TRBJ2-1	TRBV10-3	CAISESTSIDEQFF
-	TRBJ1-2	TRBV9	CASSVSSGYGYTF
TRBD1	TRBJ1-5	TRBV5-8	CASSLAAGGGQPQHF
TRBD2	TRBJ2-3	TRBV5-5	CASSWLLAVGTDTQYF
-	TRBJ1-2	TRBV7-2	CASSLIAGFYGYTF
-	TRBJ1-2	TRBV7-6	CASSPGTTNYGYTF
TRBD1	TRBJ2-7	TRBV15	CATSGTGSYEQYF
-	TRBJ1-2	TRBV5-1	CASSRTVDGYTF
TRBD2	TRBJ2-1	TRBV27	CASSLSRGGGGGYNEQFF
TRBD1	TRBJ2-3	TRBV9	CASTRTGRTDTQYF
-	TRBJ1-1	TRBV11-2	CASSLGLKTEAFF
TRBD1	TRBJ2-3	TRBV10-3	CAISNPGQGITDTQYF
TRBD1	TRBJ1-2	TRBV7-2	CASSLGQGGYGYTF
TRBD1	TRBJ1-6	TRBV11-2	CASSAQYGTAEDSPLHF
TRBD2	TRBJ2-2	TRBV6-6	CASISSGGAAGELFF
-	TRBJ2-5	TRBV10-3	CATQGSQETQYF
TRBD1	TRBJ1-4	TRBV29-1	CSVWRGLNNEKLFF
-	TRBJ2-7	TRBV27	CASSFQGPTYEQYF
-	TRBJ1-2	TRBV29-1	CSVENSRYGYTF
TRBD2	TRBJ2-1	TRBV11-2	CASSLVPVGASGAREQFF
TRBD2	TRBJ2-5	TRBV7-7	CASSRPPTSGQGTQYF
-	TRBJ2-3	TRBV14	CASSPTRTQVDTQYF
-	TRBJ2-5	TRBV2	CASSEGLSTFIETQYF
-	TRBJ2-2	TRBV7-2	CASSSSGELFF
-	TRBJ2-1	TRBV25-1	CASSVGGATNNEQFF
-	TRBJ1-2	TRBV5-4	CASSSPGGFYGYTF
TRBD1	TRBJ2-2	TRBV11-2	CASRKPTGANTGELFF
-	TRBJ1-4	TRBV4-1	CASSQQESNEKLFF
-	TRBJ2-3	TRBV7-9	CASSPQRASTDTQYF
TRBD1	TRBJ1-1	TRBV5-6	CASSLGGGKAFF
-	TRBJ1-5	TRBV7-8	CASSLGAVQPQHF
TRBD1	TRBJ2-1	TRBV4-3	CASSQGQGKDEQFF
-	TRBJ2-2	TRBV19	CASSPTGTRNTGELFF
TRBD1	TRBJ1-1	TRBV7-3	CASSLLQGVPTEAFF